This TCR beta chain comes out of a study of cytomegalovirus exposure and HLA in healthy donors. Method: immunoSEQ multiplex PCR; TCRdb's copy keeps in-frame clones and lacks some. Seen here are hundreds of thousands of clones, 86% observed once, and the top ten hold around 1.3%. Trimming left V 4 bases short and J 3 bases short, with 18 bases between. The germline V gene has CDR1 MNHEY and CDR2 SVGAGI. The CDR3 spans 16 residues. The origin of this receptor is a woman in her thirties in good health and CMV-seropositive. The sample consisted of PBMCs. This chain links TRBV6-5 with TRBJ1-2; D ambiguous. This CDR3 is CASSSRTDTQDYGYTF. CDR3 nucleotide sequence: TGTGCCAGCAGTTCTCGTACCGACACTCAGGACTATGGCTACACCTTC.